This T cell receptor (beta chain) was found in a study of shared clonotypes between healthy human individuals. Adult donors, all healthy and HIV-negative, had no recent acute infections or vaccinations. This clone was seen repeatedly, ten times or more. Sequenced by immunoSEQ multiplex PCR; TCRdb stores in-frame clones only, minus some. Of 600,000 to 750,000 clones listed, over 60% are singletons. The CDR3 has 17 amino acids. The ends lost 4 bases at V and 5 bases at J; junction bases unmatched: 13. Germline values: CDR1 LNHDA, CDR2 SQIVND (reference sequence). The sample was memory CD4+ T cells sorted from blood. Described subset: CD45RA-negative fraction. This clonotype was sampled from a woman aged 25 to 39 in good health. The chain employs TRBV19 and TRBJ2-1; TRBD2 aligns across 8 bases. DNA for the CDR3: TGTGCCAGTAGTACCCGGTTGGGCGGGAGGATGGACAATGAGCAGTTCTTC. Its protein product is CASSTRLGGRMDNEQFF. Drawing the rest from reference TRBV19 and TRBJ2-1, the complete variable domain is DGGITQSPKYLFRKEGQNVTLSCEQNLNHDAMYWYRQDPGQGLRLIYYSQIVNDFQKGDIAEGYSVSREKKESFPLTVTSAQKNPTAFYLCASSTRLGGRMDNEQFFGPGTRLTVL.